These 18 T cell receptor beta chains were all obtained from the same sample, sequenced in a study of cytomegalovirus exposure and HLA in healthy donors. PCR was performed using 60 Vbeta and 13 Jbeta primers. Clones were read by immunoSEQ multiplex PCR, and TCRdb kept only the in-frame ones, dropping some. Here the sample spans about 190,000 clones, around 87% being singletons. Material: PBMCs. All receptors come from a boy between 2 and 10 years old in good health and CMV-seronegative.

The rearrangement links TRBV6-6 to TRBJ2-5; 7 bases line up with TRBD1. The J call is doubtful: the DNA matches TRBJ2-7 better. Germline lookup yields CDR1 MNHNY and CDR2 SVGAGI (reference sequence). CDR3 length: 13 residues. In DNA form, the CDR3 reads TGTGCCAGCAGGACAGGGAGTGTGTACGAGCAGTACTTC. As protein: CASRTGSVYEQYF.

This chain links TRBV4-1 with TRBJ1-4; D uncertain. With 4 bases removed from V and 0 bases from J, the gap between germline ends came to 21 bases. The germline V gene encodes CDR1 MGHRA and CDR2 YSYEKL. The CDR3 runs to 19 residues. The CDR3: CASSPLLGVGLPTNEKLFF. The CDR3 coding sequence is TGCGCCAGCAGCCCCCTCCTCGGGGTCGGGCTTCCAACTAATGAAAAACTGTTTTTT.

The chain links TRBV28 to TRBJ1-5, with a weak D call TRBD1 (5 bases). The CDR3 covers 14 residues. CDR1 is MDHEN, CDR2 SYDVKM, per germline. Trimming took 7 bases from V and 8 from J, leaving 18 bases between them. This CDR3 reads CASTTRGVGEPQHF. The CDR3 coding sequence is TGTGCCAGCACTACCCGGGGGGTCGGGGAGCCCCAGCATTTT.

The CDR3 region is CSVVGLAGVDYNEQFF. CDR3 coding DNA: TGCAGCGTGGTGGGACTAGCGGGAGTAGACTACAATGAGCAGTTCTTC. This rearrangement joins TRBV29-1 to TRBJ2-1; the match to TRBD2 covers 14 bases. With V trimmed by 6 bases and J by 3 bases, 7 bases remained unmatched. Germline CDR1 and CDR2: SQVTM and ANQGSEA. The CDR3 runs 16 residues.

The V call is TRBV9, the J call TRBJ1-2; D might be TRBD1 (6 bases). Per germline, CDR1 SGDLS and CDR2 YYNGEE. There are 14 residues in the CDR3. V was trimmed by 1 base and J by 7 bases, leaving 14 bases between them. In DNA, the CDR3 is TGTGCCAGCAGCGTACTACAGGGAGTCGGTGGCTACACCTTC. This sequence encodes CASSVLQGVGGYTF. The complete variable domain, with remaining parts taken from reference TRBV9 and TRBJ1-2, reads DSGVTQTPKHLITATGQRVTLRCSPRSGDLSVYWYQQSLDQGLQFLIQYYNGEERAKGNILERFSAQQFPDLHSELNLSSLELGDSALYFCASSVLQGVGGYTFGSGTRLTVV.

The genes are TRBV28 and TRBJ1-2; TRBD1 might be the D (6 bases). V lost 3 bases to trimming and J lost 7 bases, with 21 bases between them. There are 16 residues in the CDR3. Germline CDR1 reads MDHEN; CDR2 reads SYDVKM. The CDR3 bases are TGTGCCAGCAGTTTCCTCGGGGTACAGGGTGCTCTTGGCTACACCTTC. It codes for CASSFLGVQGALGYTF.

The chain combines TRBV27 with TRBJ2-1; no definite D call. V was shortened by 6 bases and J by 8 bases, with 14 bases between the two germline ends. The CDR3 runs 13 residues. Looked up from germline, CDR1 is MNHEY and CDR2 is SMNVEV (reference sequence). The CDR3 DNA reads as TGTGCCAGCAGCCCCGGGTCTTGGGATGAGCAGTTCTTC. It encodes CASSPGSWDEQFF.

This clone was detected once. The chain recombines TRBV7-2 with TRBJ1-2; D gene uncertain. Trimming removed 1 base from V and 8 bases from J, with 14 bases in between. Germline CDR1 is SGHTA and CDR2 is FQGNSA. CDR3 length: 14 residues. Written as DNA, the CDR3 is TGTGCCAGCAGCTTAGATTCGGCTTTGCGGGGCTACACCTTC. Translated, it gives CASSLDSALRGYTF. Full variable domain (remainder filled in from reference TRBV7-2 and TRBJ1-2): GAGVSQSPSNKVTEKGKDVELRCDPISGHTALYWYRQSLGQGLEFLIYFQGNSAPDKSGLPSDRFSAERTGGSVSTLTIQRTQQEDSAVYLCASSLDSALRGYTFGSGTRLTVV.

The V gene is TRBV13, the J gene TRBJ2-2, with 7 bases that match TRBD1. CDR3 length equals 12 residues. Germline V gives CDR1 PRHDT, CDR2 FYEKMQ (reference sequence). Trimming cost V 5 bases and J 9 bases; bases outside gene matches: 3. This chain's CDR3 is CASSNRGRELFF. The CDR3 DNA is TGTGCCAGCAGCAACAGGGGCCGGGAGCTGTTTTTT.

This chain connects TRBV5-1 to TRBJ2-7; TRBD1 agrees at 7 bases. CDR3 length: 17 amino acids. V trimming: 2 bases; J trimming: 0 bases; junction bases outside the gene matches: 11. Per the germline V gene, CDR1 is SGHRS and CDR2 is YFSETQ. CDR3 DNA sequence: TGCGCCAGCAGCTTCGCGTGGACAGGCGAGAGCTCCTACGAGCAGTACTTC. Amino acids: CASSFAWTGESSYEQYF.

This chain's CDR3 is CASSLRVGYNEQFF. The CDR3 nucleotides are TGTGCCAGCAGTTTGAGGGTCGGGTACAATGAGCAGTTCTTC. The chain has TRBV28 and TRBJ2-1, with D perhaps TRBD2 (5 bases). The length of the CDR3 is 14 residues. Deletions cut 3 bases from V and 4 bases from J, with 10 bases between. In germline, CDR1 is MDHEN, CDR2 SYDVKM.

This clone was observed once. The V gene is TRBV2, the J gene TRBJ2-1, with 10 bases matching TRBD1. This CDR3 region has 13 residues. The J segment lost 7 bases and the V segment lost 7 bases, leaving 4 bases of the junction unmatched. The germline V gene encodes CDR1 SNHLY and CDR2 FYNNEI. The CDR3 sequence is CASIRDRGNEQFF. The CDR3 region has the DNA TGTGCCAGCATCCGGGACAGGGGTAATGAGCAGTTCTTC.

This chain connects TRBV27 to TRBJ2-7; 10 bases agree with TRBD1. CDR1 and CDR2 from the germline V gene are MNHEY and SMNVEV (reference sequence). The length of the CDR3 is 14 residues. J lost 8 bases, V lost 2 bases, and 6 bases had no gene match. CDR3 in amino acids: CASSLTGTGVQQYF. The CDR3 DNA follows: TGTGCCAGCAGTTTAACCGGGACAGGGGTGCAGCAGTACTTC.

The rearrangement links TRBV5-1 to TRBJ1-2; TRBD1 aligns across 8 bases. The CDR3 consists of 13 residues. The germline V gene encodes CDR1 SGHRS and CDR2 YFSETQ. Trimming cost V 2 bases and J 4 bases; bases outside gene matches: 1. The CDR3 sequence: CASSLGTGYGYTF. The CDR3 DNA follows: TGCGCCAGCAGCTTAGGGACAGGCTATGGCTACACCTTC.

The rearrangement links TRBV19 to TRBJ1-2; D is undetermined. The CDR3 contains 12 residues. V shed 11 bases and J shed 8 bases, with 18 bases lying between them. Germline CDR1 and CDR2: LNHDA and SQIVND (reference sequence). CDR3: CAALWTVDGYTF. CDR3 nucleotides: TGTGCCGCCCTCTGGACTGTTGACGGCTACACCTTC.

Of note for this clone: The conserved closing phenylalanine or tryptophan is absent in this CDR3, likely reflecting a read error. The V and J genes are TRBV28 and TRBJ1-4; D unclear. There are 13 residues in the CDR3. CDR1 MDHEN and CDR2 SYDVKM come from the germline V gene. V was shortened by 4 bases and J by 6 bases, with 9 bases between the two germline ends. CDR3 region: CASSWAGYEKLFL. The CDR3 DNA follows: TGTGCCAGCAGTTGGGCGGGTTATGAAAAACTGTTTCTT.

The gene calls are TRBV28 and TRBJ1-2; 7 bases match TRBD1. The junction had 5 bases not matched to a gene; V was cut back by 2 bases and J by 2 bases. CDR3 length: 15 amino acids. Germline-derived CDR1 and CDR2 are MDHEN and SYDVKM. The CDR3 coding sequence is TGTGCCAGCAGTTTAAGGGGGCCCCAAAACTATGGCTACACCTTC. As protein: CASSLRGPQNYGYTF.

The J gene is TRBJ1-4, the V gene TRBV6-1, with D perhaps TRBD1 (6 bases). The CDR3 length is 14 residues. The germline gives CDR1 MNHNS, CDR2 SASEGT. The V gene lost 6 bases and the J gene lost 7 bases, with 15 bases spanning the gap. Here the CDR3 DNA reads TGTGCCAGCAGACCCGGGGGAGGGGGTGAAAAACTGTTTTTT. As protein: CASRPGGGGEKLFF.